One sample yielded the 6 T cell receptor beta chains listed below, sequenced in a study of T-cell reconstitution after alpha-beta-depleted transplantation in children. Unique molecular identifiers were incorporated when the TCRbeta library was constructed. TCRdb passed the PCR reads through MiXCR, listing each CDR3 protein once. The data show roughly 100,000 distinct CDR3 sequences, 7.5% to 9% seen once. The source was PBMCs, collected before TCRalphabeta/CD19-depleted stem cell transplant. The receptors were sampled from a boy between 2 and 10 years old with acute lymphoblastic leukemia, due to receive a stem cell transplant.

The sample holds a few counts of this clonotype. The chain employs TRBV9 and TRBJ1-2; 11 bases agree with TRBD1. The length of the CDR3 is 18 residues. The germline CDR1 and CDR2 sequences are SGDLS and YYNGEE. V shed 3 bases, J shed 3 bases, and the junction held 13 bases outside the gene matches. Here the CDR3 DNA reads TGTGCCAGCAGCGCCCGAGGGTACCGGGACAGGGGGGACTATGGCTACACCTTC. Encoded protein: CASSARGYRDRGDYGYTF.

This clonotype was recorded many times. The CDR3 sequence: CASSRDSQTDTQYF. The CDR3 coding sequence is TGTGCCAGCAGTAGGGACAGCCAGACGGATACGCAGTATTTT. The chain employs TRBV12-3 or TRBV12-4 and TRBJ2-3; 7 positions agree with TRBD1. V lost 5 bases, J lost 6 bases, and 8 bases stayed unmatched. CDR3 length: 14 amino acids.

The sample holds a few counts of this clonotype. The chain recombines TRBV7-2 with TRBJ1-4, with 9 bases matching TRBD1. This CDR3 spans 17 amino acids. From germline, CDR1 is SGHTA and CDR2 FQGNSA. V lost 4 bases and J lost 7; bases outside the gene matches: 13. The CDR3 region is CASSSPTPDRGAEKLFF. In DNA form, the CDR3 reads TGTGCCAGCAGCTCTCCGACCCCCGACAGGGGGGCTGAAAAACTGTTTTTT.

DNA of the CDR3: TGTGCCATGGGCCCCGGGCTTCCTCGCGGGCAGTACTTC. Its protein is CAMGPGLPRGQYF. The chain combines TRBV5-2 with TRBJ2-7; the table's TRBD1 call for D was not verified on the DNA. TRBV5-2 is a pseudogene segment. The CDR3 loop spans 13 amino acids.

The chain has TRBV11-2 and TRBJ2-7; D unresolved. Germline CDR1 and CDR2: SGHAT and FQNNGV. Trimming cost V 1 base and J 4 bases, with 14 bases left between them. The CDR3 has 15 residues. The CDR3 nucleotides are TGTGCCAGCAGCTTAGGCCCGACTCCCGATTACGAGCAGTACTTC. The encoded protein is CASSLGPTPDYEQYF.

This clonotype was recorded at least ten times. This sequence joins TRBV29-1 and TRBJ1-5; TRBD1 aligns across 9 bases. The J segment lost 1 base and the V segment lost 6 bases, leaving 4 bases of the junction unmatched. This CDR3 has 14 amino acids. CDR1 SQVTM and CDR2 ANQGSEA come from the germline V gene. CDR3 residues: CSVAGQGSNQPQHF. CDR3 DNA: TGCAGCGTCGCGGGACAGGGCAGCAATCAGCCCCAGCATTTT. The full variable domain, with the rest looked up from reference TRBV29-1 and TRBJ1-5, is SAVISQKPSRDICQRGTSLTIQCQVDSQVTMMFWYRQQPGQSLTLIATANQGSEATYESGFVIDKFPISRPNLTFSTLTVSNMSPEDSSIYLCSVAGQGSNQPQHFGDGTRLSIL.